The 17 T cell receptor beta chains below come from one sample, sequenced in a study of T-cell memory formation after mild COVID-19. TCRdb called the 5' RACE reads again in MiXCR, with one record for every CDR3 protein. The sample has 150,000 to 200,000 distinct CDR3 sequences, under 14% seen once. The sequencing input was PBMCs or a T cell subset sorted from them (not recorded which). The source of these receptors is a man between 18 and 29 years old who had mild COVID-19 (a few samples of this study predate the infection). Cell type and time point are not known.

This rearrangement joins TRBV5-1 to TRBJ2-2; TRBD1 agrees at 7 bases. Germline assignment: CDR1 SGHRS and CDR2 YFSETQ. The CDR3 is 16 residues long. V was pared by 4 bases and J by 4 bases, with 10 bases of the junction left unmatched. CDR3 sequence: CASSGTGTVSTGELFF. For the CDR3, the DNA is TGCGCCAGCAGCGGAACCGGGACAGTGAGCACCGGGGAGCTGTTTTTT.

The rearrangement uses TRBV29-1 and TRBJ1-1, with D unclear. The CDR3 length is 13 residues. Between the trimmed V and J ends, which lost 3 bases and 6 bases, there was a span of 14 bases. Per germline, CDR1 SQVTM and CDR2 ANQGSEA. The CDR3 protein is CSVEGLFNAEAFF. CDR3 sequence (DNA): TGCAGCGTTGAGGGCCTATTTAACGCTGAAGCTTTCTTT.

This clonotype was recorded many times. The chain is built from TRBV5-1 and TRBJ2-5; D might be TRBD2 (6 bases). V was trimmed by 0 bases and J by 1 base, leaving 13 bases between them. CDR3 length: 16 amino acids. The V gene's germline CDR1 is SGHRS and CDR2 YFSETQ. In nucleotides, the CDR3 is TGCGCCAGCAGCTTGGCCAGGAGCGGGCCCCAAGAGACCCAGTACTTC. It specifies CASSLARSGPQETQYF.

CDR3 in amino acids: CASSSRGNYGYTF. The CDR3, as DNA: TGTGCCAGCAGTTCTCGTGGGAACTATGGCTACACCTTC. This rearrangement joins TRBV12-3 or TRBV12-4 to TRBJ1-2; D is ambiguous. There are 13 residues in the CDR3. Trimming cost V 4 bases and J 2 bases, with 8 bases left between them.

This clonotype was recorded at least ten times. This chain uses TRBV20-1 with TRBJ2-3, with a possible D match to TRBD2 (6 bases). Germline V lookup: CDR1 DFQATT, CDR2 SNEGSKA (reference sequence). This CDR3 spans 16 amino acids. Trimming removed 0 bases from V and 3 bases from J, with 16 bases in between. For the CDR3, the DNA is TGCAGTGCTAGAGATACGCGGGGAACTGAGACAGATACGCAGTATTTT. Translating gives CSARDTRGTETDTQYF.

This clonotype was counted a few times. The chain has TRBV7-9 and TRBJ2-3; no reliable D call. Trimming cost V 5 bases and J 2 bases, with 5 bases left between them. Germline V gene data show CDR1 as SEHNR and CDR2 as FQNEAQ (reference sequence). CDR3 length: 12 amino acids. CDR3 DNA: TGTGCCAGCAGCCGAATCACAGATACGCAGTATTTT. As protein: CASSRITDTQYF.

This clonotype appeared many times. The V and J genes are TRBV5-1 and TRBJ2-1; TRBD2 aligns across 7 bases. Germline-derived CDR1 and CDR2 are SGHRS and YFSETQ. The CDR3 length is 15 residues. V shed 0 bases, J shed 5 bases, and the junction held 5 bases outside the gene matches. The CDR3 loop reads CASSLANGGNNEQFF. In DNA form, the CDR3 reads TGCGCCAGCAGCTTGGCTAACGGGGGGAACAATGAGCAGTTCTTC.

This clonotype was observed a few times. The chain links TRBV6-5 to TRBJ2-7; no clear D. V was clipped by 0 bases and J by 0 bases, with 12 bases between them. CDR1 and CDR2 (germline): MNHEY, SVGAGI. The CDR3 extends over 16 amino acids. CDR3 in amino acids: CASSYSTRLSSYEQYF. The CDR3 DNA follows: TGTGCCAGCAGTTACTCGACCAGGTTGAGCTCCTACGAGCAGTACTTC.

V is TRBV5-1 and J is TRBJ1-5; TRBD1 matches 11 bases. V gave up 3 bases and J gave up 5 bases; unmatched junction bases: 1. The germline CDR1 and CDR2 sequences are SGHRS and YFSETQ. The CDR3 covers 14 residues. The CDR3 here is CASSSGQGDQPQHF. CDR3 DNA: TGCGCCAGCAGCTCGGGACAGGGGGATCAGCCCCAGCATTTT.

Only a few counts were recorded for this clonotype. The chain combines TRBV5-4 with TRBJ2-1, with 9 bases identical to TRBD2. Unmatched junction bases numbered 9, after V lost 0 bases and J lost 8 bases. There are 16 residues in the CDR3. CDR1 and CDR2 from the germline V gene are SGHNT and YYREEE (reference sequence). CDR3 sequence (DNA): TGTGCCAGCAGCTTGGTCCTAGCGGGGAAGGGGGATGAGCAGTTCTTC. It is translated as CASSLVLAGKGDEQFF.

The chain employs TRBV7-2 and TRBJ1-4; weak D call: TRBD1 (5 bases). In germline, CDR1 is SGHTA, CDR2 FQGNSA. The CDR3 spans 14 residues. The V gene lost 2 bases and the J gene lost 10 bases, with 14 bases spanning the gap. The DNA for the CDR3 is TGTGCCAGCAGCTTAAACAGTGTGGGGGGAAAACTGTTTTTT. This sequence encodes CASSLNSVGGKLFF. The full variable domain, in which reference TRBV7-2 and TRBJ1-4 provide the parts outside the CDR3, is GAGVSQSPSNKVTEKGKDVELRCDPISGHTALYWYRQSLGQGLEFLIYFQGNSAPDKSGLPSDRFSAERTGGSVSTLTIQRTQQEDSAVYLCASSLNSVGGKLFFGSGTQLSVL.

This chain uses TRBV7-2 with TRBJ1-6; no definite D call. Germline V lookup: CDR1 SGHTA, CDR2 FQGNSA. Trimming removed 5 bases at V and 9 bases at J, with 17 bases between. CDR3 length equals 15 residues. CDR3 protein: CASSPSEGYGSPLHF. CDR3 coding DNA: TGTGCCAGCAGCCCCTCCGAGGGATACGGTTCACCCCTCCACTTT.

The chain is built from TRBV21-1 and TRBJ1-4; no DNA check was done on the table's D call, TRBD1. TRBV21-1 corresponds to a pseudogene. The CDR3 has 17 residues. The CDR3 region is CASSNGTGDRINEKLFF. DNA of the CDR3: TGTGCCAGCAGCAACGGAACAGGGGACAGAATTAATGAAAAACTGTTTTTT.

The J gene is TRBJ2-7, the V gene TRBV6-2 or TRBV6-3; TRBD1 might be the D (6 bases). V dropped 4 bases and J dropped 6 bases, with 10 bases sitting between them. The CDR3 covers 12 residues. Germline values: CDR1 MNHEY, CDR2 SVGEGT. For the CDR3, the DNA is TGTGCCAGCAGTTCCCCAGGGGCCGAGCAGTACGTC. This encodes CASSSPGAEQYV.

The gene calls are TRBV24-1 and TRBJ2-1; the D gene is possibly TRBD2 (6 bases). V lost 3 bases and J 4 bases, leaving 9 bases between the germline ends. The CDR3 runs to 14 residues. Germline V gene data show CDR1 as KGHDR and CDR2 as SFDVKD. The CDR3 DNA reads TGTGCCACCAGTGATCGGGACTTTTACAATGAGCAGTTCTTC. The encoded protein is CATSDRDFYNEQFF.

This clonotype showed up many times. V is TRBV9 and J is TRBJ2-5; 9 nucleotides line up with TRBD2. V shed 0 bases and J 0 bases; nucleotides not matched to a gene: 3. There are 16 residues in the CDR3. In germline, CDR1 is SGDLS, CDR2 YYNGEE. This CDR3 is CASSVASGDYQETQYF. In DNA, the CDR3 is TGTGCCAGCAGCGTAGCTAGCGGGGATTACCAAGAGACCCAGTACTTC.

This chain links TRBV5-1 with TRBJ2-7, with 11 bases identical to TRBD2. V lost 4 bases, J lost 3 bases, and 6 bases stayed unmatched. Per the germline V gene, CDR1 is SGHRS and CDR2 is YFSETQ. The CDR3 is made up of 15 amino acids. The CDR3 protein is CASSPLGLAGYEQYF. CDR3 coding DNA: TGCGCCAGCAGCCCGTTAGGACTAGCGGGCTACGAGCAGTACTTC. The full variable domain, rest sourced from reference TRBV5-1 and TRBJ2-7, is KAGVTQTPRYLIKTRGQQVTLSCSPISGHRSVSWYQQTPGQGLQFLFEYFSETQRNKGNFPGRFSGRQFSNSRSEMNVSTLELGDSALYLCASSPLGLAGYEQYFGPGTRLTVT.